The entry that follows covers one TCR beta chain sequence. The data are from a study of patients and donors after allogeneic stem cell transplantation. Germline assignment: CDR1 SGHRS and CDR2 YFSETQ. V was cut by 8 bases and J by 2 bases, with 18 bases left in between. The CDR3 length is 15 residues. Each CDR3 protein gets one entry after TCRdb re-called the RT-PCR reads with MiXCR. Here the sample spans about a million distinct CDR3 sequences, about a sixth being singletons. What was sequenced was blood, either unsorted or a sorted T cell fraction (not recorded which). The V and J genes are TRBV5-1 and TRBJ2-3; perhaps D is TRBD1 or TRBD2 (6 bases each). The receptor comes from a human donor who was either an allogeneic HSCT recipient or a stem cell or donor lymphocyte infusion donor (not recorded which). It is not recorded whose cells these are; they may come from a transplant donor. CDR3 in amino acids: CASRYGGSSTDTQYF. In nucleotides, the CDR3 is TGCGCCAGTCGTTACGGGGGCTCCTCCACAGATACGCAGTATTTT.